The 21 T cell receptor beta chains reported below all come from one sample, sequenced in a study of blood T cell repertoires in COVID-19. The data were produced by immunoSEQ multiplex PCR, yet TCRdb's version contains in-frame clones alone and is incomplete. In the table there are some 97,000 clones, 90% to 95% of which are singletons. Sample: peripheral blood. The receptors stem from a man aged 50 to 60 with active COVID-19.

The chain uses TRBV19 and TRBJ1-1; 7 nucleotides agree with TRBD1. Germline V gene lookup returns CDR1 LNHDA and CDR2 SQIVND (reference sequence). The CDR3 totals 15 residues. J lost 5 bases, V lost 5 bases, and 11 bases had no gene match. CDR3 in DNA: TGTGCCAGTAGTCCCGCCGGAGCAGGGGGGACTGAAGCTTTCTTT. It is translated as CASSPAGAGGTEAFF.

In this sample, this clone turned up a few times. The CDR3 sequence: CASSQTSMNTEAFF. The DNA for the CDR3 is TGCGCCAGCAGCCAAACATCGATGAACACTGAAGCTTTCTTT. The genes are TRBV4-1 and TRBJ1-1; D call uncertain. The CDR3 consists of 14 residues. In germline, CDR1 is MGHRA, CDR2 YSYEKL. The V end was cut by 2 bases, the J end by 0 bases, with 7 bases between.

The chain combines TRBV6-5 with TRBJ2-2; perhaps TRBD2 as D (5 bases). Germline V lookup: CDR1 MNHEY, CDR2 SVGAGI. Trimming removed 6 bases from V and 7 bases from J, with 9 bases in between. The CDR3 contains 12 residues. This chain's CDR3 is CASSASHGELFF. DNA of the CDR3: TGTGCCAGCAGCGCTAGCCACGGGGAGCTGTTTTTT.

This chain links TRBV6-5 with TRBJ2-1, with D perhaps TRBD2 (6 bases). Trimming removed 3 bases from V and 0 bases from J, with 9 bases in between. CDR1 is MNHEY, CDR2 SVGAGI, per germline. The CDR3 consists of 15 residues. The CDR3 here is CASSYQRASYNEQFF. The CDR3 DNA reads TGTGCCAGCAGTTATCAGCGGGCCTCCTACAATGAGCAGTTCTTC.

CDR3 nucleotides: TGTGCCAGCAGCTCCGGACTAGCGGGGGGTGAGCAGTTCTTC. Translated: CASSSGLAGGEQFF. This chain uses TRBV27 with TRBJ2-1; 14 nucleotides line up with TRBD2. The CDR3 runs to 14 residues. Germline CDR1 reads MNHEY; CDR2 reads SMNVEV (reference sequence). Trimming removed 6 bases from V and 9 bases from J; junction bases left unmatched: 4.

This rearrangement joins TRBV5-4 to TRBJ1-1; D is perhaps TRBD1 (6 bases). There are 14 residues in the CDR3. Trimming left V 5 bases short and J 7 bases short, with 18 bases between. Germline CDR1 and CDR2: SGHNT and YYREEE (reference sequence). The CDR3 here is CASSLTGQGYEAFF. Here the CDR3 DNA reads TGTGCCAGCAGTTTAACAGGGCAGGGCTATGAAGCTTTCTTT. The complete variable domain, with remaining parts taken from reference TRBV5-4 and TRBJ1-1, reads ETGVTQSPTHLIKTRGQQVTLRCSSQSGHNTVSWYQQALGQGPQFIFQYYREEENGRGNFPPRFSGLQFPNYSSELNVNALELDDSALYLCASSLTGQGYEAFFGQGTRLTVV.

The chain is built from TRBV6-5 and TRBJ1-4; the match to TRBD1 covers 7 bases. Germline V gene lookup returns CDR1 MNHEY and CDR2 SVGAGI. This CDR3 has 14 amino acids. Unmatched junction bases numbered 6, after V lost 2 bases and J lost 9 bases. The CDR3 coding sequence is TGTGCCAGCAGTTACCGCCGGGACAGCAAAAAACTGTTTTTT. Encoded protein: CASSYRRDSKKLFF.

The chain uses TRBV5-8 and TRBJ2-1; TRBD2 matches 12 bases. Trimming removed 4 bases from V and 4 bases from J; junction bases left unmatched: 6. Germline CDR1 is SGHTS and CDR2 is YDEGEE. The CDR3 contains 16 residues. CDR3 DNA sequence: TGTGCCAGCAGCCCTCTAGCGGGGGGGGTTTACAATGAGCAGTTCTTC. Translation: CASSPLAGGVYNEQFF.

The genes are TRBV6-1 and TRBJ2-3; TRBD2 matches at 7 bases. Germline values: CDR1 MNHNS, CDR2 SASEGT. CDR3 length: 16 amino acids. V lost 2 bases to trimming and J lost 0 bases; unmatched junction nucleotides: 5. The CDR3 is CASSERGGLSTDTQYF. Here the CDR3 DNA reads TGTGCCAGCAGTGAACGGGGAGGGTTGAGCACAGATACGCAGTATTTT.

V usage is TRBV3-1 (or the pseudogene TRBV3-2) and J usage is TRBJ1-1; 10 positions agree with TRBD1. Germline CDR1 and CDR2: LGHDT and YNNKEL (reference sequence). CDR3 length equals 13 residues. Germline trimming cut 4 bases from V and 7 bases from J; bases unmatched to any gene: 3. CDR3: CASSPRTGGEAFF. The DNA for the CDR3 is TGTGCCAGCAGCCCCCGGACAGGGGGTGAAGCTTTCTTT.

The genes are TRBV5-4 and TRBJ2-1, with TRBD2 matching 9 bases. Germline assignment: CDR1 SGHNT and CDR2 YYREEE (reference sequence). The CDR3 is 15 amino acids. V shed 0 bases, J shed 6 bases, and the junction held 4 bases outside the gene matches. The CDR3 DNA reads TGTGCCAGCAGCTTGGTACTAGCGGGTTCCAATGAGCAGTTCTTC. Its translation: CASSLVLAGSNEQFF.

Written as DNA, the CDR3 is TGTGCCAGCAGCTACGACAGGGTAGTCGATGAGCAGTTCTTC. Amino acid sequence: CASSYDRVVDEQFF. The chain has TRBV27 and TRBJ2-1; 7 bases align to TRBD1. The trim removed 6 bases at V and 8 bases at J, leaving 10 bases unmatched. This CDR3 has 14 residues. Germline CDR1 MNHEY, CDR2 SMNVEV (reference sequence).

V gene TRBV6-5 combines with J gene TRBJ2-1; 11 nucleotides match TRBD2. V shed 4 bases, J shed 7 bases, and the junction held 9 bases outside the gene matches. The V gene's germline CDR1 is MNHEY and CDR2 SVGAGI. CDR3 size: 16 residues. This chain's CDR3 is CASSLLAGVLGNEQFF. CDR3 coding DNA: TGTGCCAGCAGTTTACTAGCGGGGGTCTTAGGGAATGAGCAGTTCTTC.

This chain links TRBV6-5 with TRBJ2-1; 8 bases are shared with TRBD2. The CDR3 length is 15 residues. The V and J ends lost 6 bases and 4 bases, in that order; junction bases with no gene match: 8. The germline gives CDR1 MNHEY, CDR2 SVGAGI. The CDR3 sequence is CASRGLGILYNEQFF. For the CDR3, the DNA is TGTGCCAGCAGGGGACTAGGTATTTTGTACAATGAGCAGTTCTTC.

This clone was seen once. The chain employs TRBV3-1 (or the pseudogene TRBV3-2) and TRBJ2-2; TRBD2 matches 9 bases. CDR1 LGHDT and CDR2 YNNKEL come from the germline V gene (reference sequence). This CDR3 contains 19 residues. V was pared by 4 bases and J by 4 bases, with 16 bases of the junction left unmatched. The CDR3 sequence: CASSPARRLAGRGTGELFF. The CDR3 DNA reads TGTGCCAGCAGCCCAGCCCGAAGGCTAGCGGGAAGAGGCACCGGGGAGCTGTTTTTT.

The rearrangement joins TRBV7-2 to TRBJ1-1; 9 bases agree with TRBD1. V lost 5 bases to trimming and J lost 4 bases; unmatched junction nucleotides: 8. Germline V gives CDR1 SGHTA, CDR2 FQGNSA. The CDR3 contains 15 residues. CDR3 loop: CASSTRGQGFTEAFF. CDR3 nucleotide sequence: TGTGCCAGCAGCACAAGAGGACAGGGGTTCACTGAAGCTTTCTTT.

The chain has TRBV13 and TRBJ2-5; no reliable D call. The CDR3 totals 14 residues. CDR1 and CDR2 (germline): PRHDT, FYEKMQ (reference sequence). Trimming cost V 5 bases and J 4 bases, with 14 bases left between them. CDR3 amino acids: CASSTRPGTETQYF. CDR3 in DNA: TGTGCCAGCAGCACGAGACCGGGTACAGAGACCCAGTACTTC.

This clone showed up just once. The CDR3 here is CSAASGLEQFF. In nucleotides, the CDR3 is TGCAGTGCCGCGAGCGGCCTAGAGCAGTTCTTC. This sequence joins TRBV20-1 and TRBJ2-1; tentatively, D is TRBD2 (5 bases). Deletions cut 6 bases from V and 10 bases from J, with 13 bases between. Germline CDR1 and CDR2: DFQATT and SNEGSKA (reference sequence). The CDR3 extends over 11 amino acids.

This clone was detected a few times. V and J are TRBV4-1 and TRBJ2-7; 7 bases line up with TRBD2. The CDR3 has 14 residues. CDR1 MGHRA and CDR2 YSYEKL come from the germline V gene. Unmatched junction bases numbered 5, after V lost 2 bases and J lost 4 bases. CDR3 amino acids: CASSQRSGGYEQYF. CDR3 in DNA: TGCGCCAGCAGCCAAAGGTCGGGGGGATACGAGCAGTACTTC.

This rearrangement joins TRBV3-1 (or the pseudogene TRBV3-2) to TRBJ1-5; the D is unclear. Between the trimmed V and J ends, which lost 1 base and 0 bases, there was a span of 13 bases. In germline, CDR1 is LGHDT, CDR2 YNNKEL (reference sequence). CDR3 length equals 17 residues. The CDR3 here is CASSQGQTRYSNQPQHF. The CDR3 nucleotides are TGTGCCAGCAGCCAAGGCCAGACACGTTATAGCAATCAGCCCCAGCATTTT.

The chain recombines TRBV11-1 with TRBJ2-3; possible D gene TRBD1, 6 bases. V was trimmed by 0 bases and J by 3 bases, leaving 7 bases between them. This CDR3 has 14 residues. CDR1 and CDR2 from the germline V gene are SGHAT and FQDESV (reference sequence). The CDR3: CASSLATGTDTQYF. The CDR3 DNA reads TGTGCCAGCAGCTTAGCGACAGGTACAGATACGCAGTATTTT. The variable domain in full, completed from reference TRBV11-1 and TRBJ2-3, reads EAEVAQSPRYKITEKSQAVAFWCDPISGHATLYWYRQILGQGPELLVQFQDESVVDDSQLPKDRFSAERLKGVDSTLKIQPAELGDSAMYLCASSLATGTDTQYFGPGTRLTVL.